A selection of T cell receptor beta chains follows, all from one sample in a study of response to subunit inactivated influenza vaccine. TCRdb used MiXCR to reprocess the RT-PCR reads, holding one entry per CDR3 protein. Among about 780,000 distinct CDR3 sequences listed, about 18% were seen once. The sequencing used PBMCs from blood, collected more than 4 days after vaccination. The source of these receptors is a man aged 50 to 60 who received an inactivated influenza vaccine. The CDR3 runs from the conserved cysteine through the conserved F or W. D genes are given only for firm matches. The size entry is marked missing in some rows and otherwise reads once, few, many or a size class.

v_call	d_call	j_call	clone_size	cdr3_nt	cdr3_aa
TRBV15	-	TRBJ2-3	few	TGTGCCACCAGCAGAGATCGCACGAGTGATACGCAGTATTTT	CATSRDRTSDTQYF
TRBV4-2	TRBD2	TRBJ2-1	few	TGTGCCAGCAGCCAAGATACAGCGGGAGGGCCTTCCTACAATGAGCAGTTCTTC	CASSQDTAGGPSYNEQFF
TRBV20-1	TRBD2	TRBJ2-4	few	TGCAGTGCTCCACTAGCGGGAGTTGATAAAAACATTCAGTACTTC	CSAPLAGVDKNIQYF
TRBV9	TRBD1	TRBJ2-5	-	TGTGCCAGCAGCGCCCGACAGGGGGCTTACCAAGAGACCCAGTACTTC	CASSARQGAYQETQYF
TRBV6-1	-	TRBJ2-7	few	TGTGCCAGCAGTTCCCTTTGGGAGCAGTACTTC	CASSSLWEQYF
TRBV5-1	TRBD1	TRBJ2-7	-	TGCGCCAGCAGCTTACCGGGACAGGGTCTGTCCGAGCAGTACTTC	CASSLPGQGLSEQYF
TRBV2	-	TRBJ2-6	-	TGTGCCAGCAGCGACCTGGGGGCCAACGTCCTGACTTTC	CASSDLGANVLTF
TRBV7-9	TRBD2	TRBJ2-7	-	TGTGCCAGCAGCTTAGAACTAGCGGGAGGAGTCGAGCAGTACTTC	CASSLELAGGVEQYF
TRBV18	-	TRBJ2-7	-	TGTGCCAGCTCACCAACAACAGACGAGCAGTACTTC	CASSPTTDEQYF
TRBV4-1	-	TRBJ2-7	few	TGCGCCAGCAGCTTACTTGCGGCGACCCGACTCTACGAGCAGTACTTC	CASSLLAATRLYEQYF
TRBV29-1	-	TRBJ2-3	-	TGCAGCGTAGCGTCTAGCACAGATACGCAGTATTTT	CSVASSTDTQYF
TRBV25-1	-	TRBJ2-3	many	TGTGCCAGCAGTGGGCCCACAGATACGCAGTATTTT	CASSGPTDTQYF
TRBV20-1	-	TRBJ2-7	-	TGCAGTGCTACAACTATGGGGGAGCAGTACTTC	CSATTMGEQYF
TRBV14	-	TRBJ1-5	few	TGTGCCAGCAGCCAAACTTCCGGCGGCGGTCAGCATTTT	CASSQTSGGGQHF
TRBV28	-	TRBJ2-1	-	TGTGCCAGCAGCCCCCCCGGGGCAGGGGCCTACAATGAGCAGTTCTTC	CASSPPGAGAYNEQFF
TRBV12-3/TRBV12-4	-	TRBJ1-2	-	TGTGCCAGCACCCCTGACAGGTCCTATGGCTACACCTTC	CASTPDRSYGYTF
TRBV15	-	TRBJ2-1	many	TGTGCCACCAGCAGAGATGCGGGGGCCTTCAATGAGCAGTTCTTC	CATSRDAGAFNEQFF
TRBV6-5	-	TRBJ2-1	-	TGTGCCAGCAGTTACGGCGGGACGACCTACAATGAGCAGTTCTTC	CASSYGGTTYNEQFF
TRBV7-9	-	TRBJ1-6	-	TGTGCCAGCAACTTAGAGGAGGGGCCCCTCCACTTT	CASNLEEGPLHF
TRBV4-3	TRBD2	TRBJ2-7	-	TGCGCCAGCAGCCAAGATAGTTCGGGGGGCGAGCAGTACTTC	CASSQDSSGGEQYF
TRBV6-5	-	TRBJ2-7	-	TGTGCCAGCAGTTACGGAAGGGCCTACGAGCAGTACTTC	CASSYGRAYEQYF
TRBV7-2	-	TRBJ2-1	few	TGTGCCAGCAGCACCGACGGATATACGAACAATGAGCAGTTCTTC	CASSTDGYTNNEQFF
TRBV7-6	TRBD1	TRBJ2-1	few	TGTGCCAGCAGCCCACGGGGACAGGGGCCATACAATGAGCAGTTCTTC	CASSPRGQGPYNEQFF
TRBV10-3	-	TRBJ2-7	many	TGTGCCACTTTGACCCCATCTCCATACGAGCAGTACTTC	CATLTPSPYEQYF
TRBV20-1	-	TRBJ2-3	-	TGCAGTGCAAGTGACTTTTCCACAGATACGCAGTATTTT	CSASDFSTDTQYF
TRBV6-2/TRBV6-3	TRBD2	TRBJ2-2	few	TGTGCCATCCAGACTAGCGGGGTCTCCGGGGAGCTGTTTTTT	CAIQTSGVSGELFF
TRBV9	TRBD1	TRBJ2-7	-	TGTGCCAGCAGCCCACAGGGGATCTACGAGCAGTACTTC	CASSPQGIYEQYF
TRBV20-1	TRBD2	TRBJ2-3	few	TGCAGTGCTGACCTAACGGGGGGTCGGGCAGATACGCAGTATTTT	CSADLTGGRADTQYF
TRBV12-3/TRBV12-4	TRBD1	TRBJ2-1	many	TGTGCCAGCAGTCACTCCGGGACAGGGAATGAGCAGTTCTTC	CASSHSGTGNEQFF
TRBV29-1	-	TRBJ2-2	many	TGCAGCGTTGACCTCGCAGGAAACACCGGGGAGCTGTTTTTT	CSVDLAGNTGELFF
TRBV29-1	TRBD2	TRBJ2-7	-	TGCAGCGTTGTCAGGGCTAGCGGGTCTTACGAGCAGTACTTC	CSVVRASGSYEQYF
TRBV4-3	-	TRBJ1-1	-	TGCGCCAGCAGCCAAGAGGCGGGGGCTACTGAAGCTTTCTTT	CASSQEAGATEAFF
TRBV28	TRBD2	TRBJ2-7	-	TGTGCCAGCAGTTCTCCGGGACTAGCGTCCTACGAGCAGTACTTC	CASSSPGLASYEQYF
TRBV11-2	-	TRBJ2-5	few	TGTGCCAGCAGTCGGGAGAGGCAAGAGACCCAGTACTTC	CASSRERQETQYF
TRBV5-1	-	TRBJ2-7	few	TGCGCCAGCAGCTTGCCTGGGGAATGGTACGAGCAGTACTTC	CASSLPGEWYEQYF
TRBV28	-	TRBJ1-4	few	TGTGCCAGCAAACCCGGGGGAAATCAAAAACTGTTTTTT	CASKPGGNQKLFF
TRBV20-1	TRBD2	TRBJ2-1	few	TGCAGTGCTACCGCCTGGGAGGGCTACAATGAGCAGTTCTTC	CSATAWEGYNEQFF
TRBV11-2	-	TRBJ1-1	few	TGTGCCAGCAGCTTAGATTGGGTACGGAGAGGGAGCACTGAAGCTTTCTTT	CASSLDWVRRGSTEAFF
TRBV28	-	TRBJ1-5	few	TGTGCCAGCAATCGGGCAGGCTATCAGCCCCAGCATTTT	CASNRAGYQPQHF
TRBV14	-	TRBJ2-7	many	TGTGCCAGCAGCCGCTTTGACTCTGGCGAGCAGTACTTC	CASSRFDSGEQYF
TRBV5-1	-	TRBJ1-4	few	TGCGCCAGCAGCTCCAGTGCAGGGACTAATGAAAAACTGTTTTTT	CASSSSAGTNEKLFF
TRBV29-1	-	TRBJ2-3	few	TGCAGCGTTGGACACGCCCGGGCAGATACGCAGTATTTT	CSVGHARADTQYF
TRBV6-1	TRBD2	TRBJ2-3	-	TGTGCCAGCAACGGGGCTAGCGGGGGGAGTACGCAGTATTTT	CASNGASGGSTQYF
TRBV20-1	TRBD1	TRBJ2-3	many	TGCAGTGCTAGAGACGTCGAGCGGACAGGGCTTACAGATACGCAGTATTTT	CSARDVERTGLTDTQYF
TRBV25-1	TRBD2	TRBJ2-7	-	TGTGCCAGCCGACCCACTTCTAGCGGGGGAGGCTACGAGCAGTACTTC	CASRPTSSGGGYEQYF
TRBV6-2/TRBV6-3	-	TRBJ1-2	few	TGTGCCAGCAGTTATCCGACAGCCCTAGCCCGCTATGGCTACACCTTC	CASSYPTALARYGYTF
TRBV7-9	-	TRBJ1-2	-	TGTGCCAGCAGAGGGAAAGGTTTCTCCTATGGCTACACCTTC	CASRGKGFSYGYTF
TRBV3-1	TRBD2	TRBJ2-7	few	TGTGCCAGCAGCCAGAGACTAGCTTACGAGCAGTACTTC	CASSQRLAYEQYF
TRBV7-2	-	TRBJ1-1	-	-	CASSLILRARDTEAFF
TRBV20-1	-	TRBJ2-5	-	TGCAGTGCTAGCGGGAGAGGGAGAGAGACCCAGTACTTC	CSASGRGRETQYF
TRBV20-1	-	TRBJ2-7	few	TGCAGTGCTAGAGAATTAGCGGACCTGATTTACGAGCAGTACTTC	CSARELADLIYEQYF
TRBV12-3/TRBV12-4	TRBD1	TRBJ2-7	-	TGTGCCAGCAGTTTATCAGGGGGCCTTGGCGAGCAGTACTTC	CASSLSGGLGEQYF
TRBV4-3	TRBD2	TRBJ2-1	few	TGCGCCAGCAGCCAAACTGGACTAGCGGGAGGGCCCAACCCCTACAATGAGCAGTTCTTC	CASSQTGLAGGPNPYNEQFF
TRBV6-1	-	TRBJ2-7	few	TGTGCCAGCATCGTAGAAGGAGGAAGCTACGAGCAGTACTTC	CASIVEGGSYEQYF
TRBV7-8	-	TRBJ2-7	-	TGTGCCAGCAGCTTAGCGGCCACCTCCTACGAGCAGTACTTC	CASSLAATSYEQYF
TRBV5-6	-	TRBJ2-5	few	TGTGCCAGCAGCATCGGAATGGGCGAGACCCAGTACTTC	CASSIGMGETQYF
TRBV20-1	TRBD2	TRBJ2-3	-	TGCAGTGCCCCGTGGGCGGGAGTGGAGAGGGCAGATACGCAGTATTTT	CSAPWAGVERADTQYF
TRBV20-1	-	TRBJ2-1	few	TGCAGTGCTTTAGGCGGGACCTACAATGAGCAGTTCTTC	CSALGGTYNEQFF
TRBV20-1	-	TRBJ2-7	few	TGCAGTGCTAGAAAAAGTCCCCGCGAGCAGTACTTC	CSARKSPREQYF
TRBV5-6	-	TRBJ2-7	few	TGTGCCAGCAGCCAAACTTTAGGCCAAAGACCCTACGAGCAGTACTTC	CASSQTLGQRPYEQYF